This TCR beta chain comes out of a study of T cell changes during pregnancy in multiple sclerosis. TCRdb keeps only in-frame clones here, not all; method: immunoSEQ multiplex PCR. The sample lists around 34,000 clones; over 75% were seen once. Germline V gives CDR1 MGHRA, CDR2 YSYEKL. After removal of 4 bases from V and 9 bases from J, the junction contained 9 bases not matched to a gene. The CDR3 consists of 15 residues. This specimen was CD8+ T cells from peripheral blood mononuclear cells, taken in the first trimester of pregnancy. This TCR derives from a female donor with multiple sclerosis, enrolled in a pregnancy study. This rearrangement joins TRBV4-1 to TRBJ2-1, with 10 bases matching TRBD1. The CDR3 spells CASSPPGQGDIEQFF. DNA of the CDR3: TGCGCCAGCAGCCCGCCCGGACAGGGGGACATTGAGCAGTTCTTC.